Listed below are T cell receptor beta chains from one sample, sequenced in a study of cytomegalovirus exposure and HLA in healthy donors. The table came from immunoSEQ multiplex PCR; TCRdb's copy has only in-frame clones and leaves some out. The sample includes 200,000 or so clones, just over 90% of them seen just once. Sequencing used PBMCs. All receptors come from a woman aged 18 to 35 in good health and CMV-seronegative. CDR3s include the opening cysteine and the closing phenylalanine or tryptophan. D genes are given only for firm matches. A row's size may be missing; if present it is once, few, many or a size class.

d_call	v_call	j_call	clone_size	cdr3_nt	cdr3_aa
TRBD2	TRBV7-2	TRBJ2-7	NA	TGTGCCAGCAGCTTATCGGTGGGCGGGAGGGCCAGATCCTACGAGCAGTACTTC	CASSLSVGGRARSYEQYF
NA	TRBV28	TRBJ2-5	NA	TGTGCCAGCAGGTACCCAGGGGAAGAGACCCAGTACTTC	CASRYPGEETQYF
TRBD1	TRBV4-1	TRBJ1-1	once	TGCGCCAGCAGCCACTTCGGACAGGGAGGGGAAGCTTTCTTT	CASSHFGQGGEAFF
TRBD1	TRBV27	TRBJ1-6	once	TGTGCCAGCAGTTCACCCCCGGGACAGGGGCGGAATTCACCCCTCCACTTT	CASSSPPGQGRNSPLHF
NA	TRBV7-7	TRBJ2-1	NA	TGTGCCAGCAGCTTACGAGCGGACAATGAGCAGTTCTTC	CASSLRADNEQFF
NA	TRBV5-1	TRBJ2-4	NA	TGCGCCAGCAGCCATTCCGAGGCACCATCCTTC	CASSHSEAPSF
TRBD1	TRBV6-5	TRBJ1-3	NA	TGTGCCAGCAGTCCCTATAGAGGGGGCAGAAACACCATATATTTT	CASSPYRGGRNTIYF
NA	TRBV5-1	TRBJ1-1	NA	TGCGCCAGCAGCTCCCTCCGGAACACTGAAGCTTTCTTT	CASSSLRNTEAFF
TRBD1	TRBV4-1	TRBJ1-1	NA	TGCGCCAGCAGCCAAGATAGGGGGGTTGGGACAGCGAACACTGAAGCTTTCTTT	CASSQDRGVGTANTEAFF
TRBD2	TRBV5-5	TRBJ2-1	NA	TGTGCCAGCACCCGGGGACTAGGTGAGAACAATGAGCAGTTCTTC	CASTRGLGENNEQFF
TRBD1	TRBV6-1	TRBJ2-7	NA	TGTGCCACCACCGGGACAGGATTCTACGAGCAGTACTTC	CATTGTGFYEQYF
TRBD2	TRBV11-3	TRBJ2-2	NA	TGTGCCAGCAGCTTAGATGATCGCCTAGCGGGGGGAACCGGGGAGCTGTTTTTT	CASSLDDRLAGGTGELFF
TRBD2	TRBV4-2	TRBJ2-1	NA	TGTGCCAGCGGGTTAGCGGGCGGCAATGAGCAGTTCTTC	CASGLAGGNEQFF
TRBD1	TRBV15	TRBJ2-1	once	TGTGCCACCGCAGGGGACAGGGGGAGGTTGGAATACAATGAGCAGTTCTTC	CATAGDRGRLEYNEQFF
TRBD1	TRBV11-2	TRBJ1-6	NA	TGTGCCAGCAGCTTAGGACAGGGGGGGACACCCCTCCACTTT	CASSLGQGGTPLHF
NA	TRBV7-7	TRBJ2-2	NA	TGTGCTAGCAGCTTAGCGCTAGTTGCAGCAACGAACACCGGGGAGCTGTTTTTT	CASSLALVAATNTGELFF
TRBD2	TRBV27	TRBJ2-3	once	TGTGCCAGCAGTACCCTACTAGCGGGACTCGATACGCAGTATTTT	CASSTLLAGLDTQYF
TRBD1	TRBV4-1	TRBJ2-1	once	TGCGCCAGCAGCCAAAGCGGGGACAGGGGTGACAATGAGCAGTTCTTC	CASSQSGDRGDNEQFF
NA	TRBV9	TRBJ1-1	once	TGTGCCAGCAGCGCCCTCCCGACAGGGAACACTGAAGCTTTCTTT	CASSALPTGNTEAFF
TRBD2	TRBV7-9	TRBJ2-2	NA	TGTGCCAGCAGCACTGGGGGACTAGCGGGACACACCGGGGAGCTGTTTTTT	CASSTGGLAGHTGELFF
TRBD1	TRBV18	TRBJ1-2	few	TGTGCCAGCTCACCTACTATAAAGACAGGGATCTATGGCTACACCTTC	CASSPTIKTGIYGYTF
NA	TRBV27	TRBJ1-1	NA	TGTGCCAGCAGTCCACAGGTCATGAACACTGAAGCTTTCTTT	CASSPQVMNTEAFF
TRBD2	TRBV6-5	TRBJ2-1	NA	TGTGCCAGCAGTTACAATCACGGGACTAGCGGTAATGAGCAGTTCTTC	CASSYNHGTSGNEQFF
TRBD1	TRBV6-1	TRBJ1-5	few	TGTGCCAGCAGTGACAATCCGGGACAGTGGCAGCCCCAGCATTTT	CASSDNPGQWQPQHF
NA	TRBV7-9	TRBJ2-1	NA	TGTGCCAGCAGCTTAGCTACAGGAGAGCAGTTCTTC	CASSLATGEQFF
NA	TRBV4-1	TRBJ2-7	NA	TGCGCCAGCAGCCATAAAGAGGACTACGAGCAGTACTTC	CASSHKEDYEQYF
NA	TRBV5-6	TRBJ1-2	NA	TGTGCCAGCACCGTCGGAGTTCCTTCCGCTAACTATGGCTACACCTTC	CASTVGVPSANYGYTF
NA	TRBV30	TRBJ2-3	NA	TGTGCCTGGAGTGTTTCCCAGGGAGATACGCAGTATTTT	CAWSVSQGDTQYF
NA	TRBV6-6	TRBJ1-2	NA	TGTGCCAGCAGGGGAGGAGGAGACTATGGCTACACCTTC	CASRGGGDYGYTF